These 19 T cell receptor beta chains were sequenced from one sample in a study of T cell responses to AZD1222 COVID-19 vaccine (dated by TCRdb to about 2021). Taken with the paper, the label for time point translates to: baseline before first vaccination. The library came from the immunoSEQ multiplex PCR assay. TCRdb re-hosts the immuneACCESS table, in-frame sequences only. Its copies lack some clones; in the studies checked, an unresolved V gene accounts for under half of them, and the cause for the rest is not known. This sample lists under 95,000 clones; roughly nine tenths were detected once. Roughly 2.3% of the sample lies in the top ten. Source: peripheral blood, taken on day 0 of AZD1222 vaccination. The receptor source for this set is an adult in good health.

The chain recombines TRBV10-3 with TRBJ1-6, with 9 positions matching TRBD1. V dropped 6 bases and J dropped 7; count of bases not matched to a gene: 7. There are 15 residues in the CDR3. Germline V gene sequence: CDR1 ENHRY, CDR2 SYGVKD. Written as DNA, the CDR3 is TGTGCCATCAGGGAGATGGACAGGGGAAATTCACCCCTCCACTTT. Translating gives CAIREMDRGNSPLHF.

This chain links TRBV3-1 (or the pseudogene TRBV3-2) with TRBJ2-1; D ambiguous. The CDR3 consists of 13 residues. Germline V lookup: CDR1 LGHDT, CDR2 YNNKEL (reference sequence). Trimming left V 2 bases short and J 4 bases short, with 6 bases between. The CDR3 sequence: CASSQFPYNEQFF. Written as DNA, the CDR3 is TGTGCCAGCAGCCAATTCCCATACAATGAGCAGTTCTTC.

The chain couples TRBV7-8 to TRBJ1-2; D ambiguous. The CDR3 has 14 residues. Per the germline V gene, CDR1 is SGHVS and CDR2 is FQNEAQ. Trimming cost V 1 base and J 8 bases, with 14 bases left between them. The DNA for the CDR3 is TGTGCCAGCAGCTTAGGATCGTCGGTGGTCGGCTACACCTTC. Its protein product is CASSLGSSVVGYTF.

This sequence joins TRBV29-1 and TRBJ1-2; possible D gene TRBD1, 6 bases. Trimming left V 5 bases short and J 7 bases short, with 17 bases between. The CDR3 is made up of 13 amino acids. The germline V gene encodes CDR1 SQVTM and CDR2 ANQGSEA. The CDR3: CSVIQRGLTGYTF. In nucleotides, the CDR3 is TGCAGCGTTATCCAACGGGGGCTGACTGGCTACACCTTC.

This chain links TRBV19 with TRBJ1-2; possible D gene TRBD1, 6 bases. CDR3 length: 13 amino acids. Germline assignment: CDR1 LNHDA and CDR2 SQIVND (reference sequence). With 6 bases removed from V and 6 bases from J, the gap between germline ends came to 14 bases. DNA of the CDR3: TGTGCCAGTAGGCCACAGGGTTTGGATGGCTACACCTTC. Its protein product is CASRPQGLDGYTF. Full variable domain (missing parts from reference TRBV19 and TRBJ1-2): DGGITQSPKYLFRKEGQNVTLSCEQNLNHDAMYWYRQDPGQGLRLIYYSQIVNDFQKGDIAEGYSVSREKKESFPLTVTSAQKNPTAFYLCASRPQGLDGYTFGSGTRLTVV.

This rearrangement joins TRBV6-5 to TRBJ1-5; 8 nucleotides line up with TRBD1. The CDR3 length is 14 residues. With 7 bases clipped from V and 5 bases from J, the junction kept 7 bases outside the gene matches. Germline CDR1 MNHEY, CDR2 SVGAGI. This CDR3 reads CASTPGGGHQPQHF. Written as DNA, the CDR3 is TGTGCCAGCACCCCAGGGGGCGGCCATCAGCCCCAGCATTTT.

The chain is built from TRBV11-2 and TRBJ1-6; 7 nucleotides line up with TRBD1. CDR3 length equals 15 residues. J lost 7 bases, V lost 1 base, and 4 bases had no gene match. The germline CDR1 and CDR2 sequences are SGHAT and FQNNGV. The CDR3 is CASSLGGTVNSPLHF. CDR3 coding DNA: TGTGCCAGCAGCTTAGGTGGGACAGTAAATTCACCCCTCCACTTT.

This rearrangement joins TRBV5-1 to TRBJ1-2; D is possibly TRBD1 (5 bases). Germline V gene sequence: CDR1 SGHRS, CDR2 YFSETQ. This CDR3 region has 17 residues. The V gene lost 4 bases and the J gene lost 0 bases, with 19 bases spanning the gap. CDR3 sequence: CASSTGHANSPNYGYTF. CDR3 nucleotide sequence: TGCGCCAGCAGCACCGGACACGCAAACTCCCCTAACTATGGCTACACCTTC. The full variable domain, in which reference TRBV5-1 and TRBJ1-2 provide the parts outside the CDR3, is KAGVTQTPRYLIKTRGQQVTLSCSPISGHRSVSWYQQTPGQGLQFLFEYFSETQRNKGNFPGRFSGRQFSNSRSEMNVSTLELGDSALYLCASSTGHANSPNYGYTFGSGTRLTVV.

The chain employs TRBV18 and TRBJ1-4; D uncertain. The CDR3 totals 15 residues. Germline CDR1 and CDR2: KGHSH and LQKENI. Trimming left V 4 bases short and J 3 bases short, with 12 bases between. CDR3 region: CASSLNAGANEKLFF. The CDR3 DNA reads TGTGCCAGCTCACTAAATGCAGGAGCTAATGAAAAACTGTTTTTT.

The CDR3 is CASSVDFGTSGNTIYF. The CDR3 DNA reads as TGTGCCAGCAGCGTTGACTTCGGGACATCTGGAAACACCATATATTTT. V and J are TRBV9 and TRBJ1-3; possible D gene TRBD1, 6 bases. This CDR3 region has 16 residues. CDR1 and CDR2 (germline): SGDLS, YYNGEE. V was clipped by 2 bases and J by 1 base, with 13 bases between them.

V and J are TRBV19 and TRBJ2-1; TRBD2 agrees at 9 bases. Germline CDR1 reads LNHDA; CDR2 reads SQIVND (reference sequence). V lost 7 bases, J lost 6 bases, and 25 bases stayed unmatched. The CDR3 runs to 20 residues. For the CDR3, the DNA is TGTGCCAGTACCTCTCTCCCCGGGACTAGCCACAGCGGGAGTTTCAATGAGCAGTTCTTC. This codes for CASTSLPGTSHSGSFNEQFF.

The chain recombines TRBV4-1 with TRBJ2-7, with TRBD1 matching 8 bases. The germline gives CDR1 MGHRA, CDR2 YSYEKL. CDR3 length: 14 residues. V was clipped by 9 bases and J by 3 bases; unmatched bases: 10. The CDR3 loop reads CARLYGTGFYEQYF. Written as DNA, the CDR3 is TGCGCCAGGCTGTACGGGACAGGTTTCTACGAGCAGTACTTC.

The chain's CDR3 is CASSLRAGTKNTEAFF. In nucleotides, the CDR3 is TGTGCCAGCAGCTTAAGAGCCGGGACAAAGAACACTGAAGCTTTCTTT. The chain uses TRBV13 and TRBJ1-1; the D gene is possibly TRBD1 (6 bases). The CDR3 loop spans 16 amino acids. Germline V gives CDR1 PRHDT, CDR2 FYEKMQ (reference sequence). V dropped 2 bases and J dropped 1 base, with 14 bases sitting between them. The full variable domain, rest sourced from reference TRBV13 and TRBJ1-1, is AAGVIQSPRHLIKEKRETATLKCYPIPRHDTVYWYQQGPGQDPQFLISFYEKMQSDKGSIPDRFSAQQFSDYHSELNMSSLELGDSALYFCASSLRAGTKNTEAFFGQGTRLTVV.

V is TRBV5-5 and J is TRBJ2-1, with TRBD2 as a possible D gene (6 bases). V dropped 3 bases and J dropped 8 bases, with 15 bases sitting between them. Germline loops: CDR1 SGHKS, CDR2 YYEKEE (reference sequence). The CDR3 contains 14 residues. CDR3: CASSSWRRGHEQFF. CDR3 nucleotide sequence: TGTGCCAGCAGCTCTTGGAGGAGGGGCCATGAGCAGTTCTTC.

The CDR3 bases are TGCAGTGCTAGTTTCCGACAGGGCTCCTACAATGAGCAGTTCTTC. Protein: CSASFRQGSYNEQFF. The rearrangement links TRBV20-1 to TRBJ2-1, with TRBD1 matching over 7 bases. V shed 3 bases, J shed 0 bases, and the junction held 5 bases outside the gene matches. Germline V gene lookup returns CDR1 DFQATT and CDR2 SNEGSKA (reference sequence). The CDR3 length is 15 residues.

The chain joins TRBV23-1 to TRBJ2-1; no reliable D call. TRBV23-1 falls under the ORF class, with uncertain function. V lost 0 bases and J 8 bases, leaving 14 bases between the germline ends. The CDR3 runs to 15 residues. The chain's CDR3 is CASSQSRQNTDEQFF. DNA of the CDR3: TGCGCCAGCAGTCAATCTCGGCAGAATACCGATGAGCAGTTCTTC.

This chain uses TRBV7-2 with TRBJ2-1; perhaps TRBD2 as D (5 bases). The CDR3 is 15 amino acids. Per the germline V gene, CDR1 is SGHTA and CDR2 is FQGNSA. V shed 3 bases and J shed 6 bases, with 15 bases lying between them. The chain's CDR3 is CASSLLSLGSNEQFF. The CDR3 nucleotides are TGTGCCAGCAGCTTGTTATCACTAGGCTCCAATGAGCAGTTCTTC.

The chain uses TRBV2 and TRBJ2-3; a possible D gene is TRBD1 (5 bases). Germline-derived CDR1 and CDR2 are SNHLY and FYNNEI. The CDR3 runs 15 residues. Trimming removed 6 bases from V and 0 bases from J, with 13 bases in between. The CDR3 DNA follows: TGTGCCAGCAGCATCCAGGGCTCTAGCACAGATACGCAGTATTTT. Amino acids: CASSIQGSSTDTQYF. The full variable domain, its missing parts supplied by reference TRBV2 and TRBJ2-3, is EPEVTQTPSHQVTQMGQEVILRCVPISNHLYFYWYRQILGQKVEFLVSFYNNEISEKSEIFDDQFSVERPDGSNFTLKIRSTKLEDSAMYFCASSIQGSSTDTQYFGPGTRLTVL.

The chain combines TRBV4-1 with TRBJ1-1, with 7 positions matching TRBD1. The CDR3 sequence is 15 residues long. CDR1 and CDR2 from the germline V gene are MGHRA and YSYEKL. Trimming at V came to 2 bases and at J to 1 base, leaving 4 bases not matched to a gene. CDR3 loop: CASSQSQGSNTEAFF. The CDR3 DNA sequence: TGCGCCAGCAGCCAATCACAGGGGTCGAACACTGAAGCTTTCTTT.